This T cell receptor beta chain stems from a study of T cell clonotyping in hematopoietic cell transplantation. Study results and limitations: Without cell sorting, CD4 versus CD8 contributions remain unresolved. Few recipient clonotypes overlapped donors; over 97% were de novo at given depth. Higher Inverse Simpson Index values in graft donor and pretransplant recipient predicted broader posttransplant TCR diversity.

The CDR3 is 15 amino acids. Trimming removed 3 bases at V and 0 bases at J, with 9 bases between. Looked up from germline, CDR1 is MDHEN and CDR2 is SYDVKM. Notes on this clone: Its antigen is still unknown.

Libraries were prepared by immunoSEQ multiplex PCR; TCRdb keeps only in-frame clonotypes and omits some of them. The sample includes about 18,000 clones, 85% to 95% of them seen just once. The chain carries TRBV28 and TRBJ1-5; maybe TRBD1 (5 bases). The receptor was derived from a man aged 35 to 55 in good health. Some clones in this sample may be carry-over from other donors' samples. Sequenced: peripheral blood mononuclear cells. The CDR3 reads CASSFPGTSNQPQHF. In DNA, the CDR3 is TGTGCCAGCAGTTTTCCAGGGACTAGCAATCAGCCCCAGCATTTT. The full variable domain, rest sourced from reference TRBV28 and TRBJ1-5, is DVKVTQSSRYLVKRTGEKVFLECVQDMDHENMFWYRQDPGLGLRLIYFSYDVKMKEKGDIPEGYSVSREKKERFSLILESASTNQTSMYLCASSFPGTSNQPQHFGDGTRLSIL.